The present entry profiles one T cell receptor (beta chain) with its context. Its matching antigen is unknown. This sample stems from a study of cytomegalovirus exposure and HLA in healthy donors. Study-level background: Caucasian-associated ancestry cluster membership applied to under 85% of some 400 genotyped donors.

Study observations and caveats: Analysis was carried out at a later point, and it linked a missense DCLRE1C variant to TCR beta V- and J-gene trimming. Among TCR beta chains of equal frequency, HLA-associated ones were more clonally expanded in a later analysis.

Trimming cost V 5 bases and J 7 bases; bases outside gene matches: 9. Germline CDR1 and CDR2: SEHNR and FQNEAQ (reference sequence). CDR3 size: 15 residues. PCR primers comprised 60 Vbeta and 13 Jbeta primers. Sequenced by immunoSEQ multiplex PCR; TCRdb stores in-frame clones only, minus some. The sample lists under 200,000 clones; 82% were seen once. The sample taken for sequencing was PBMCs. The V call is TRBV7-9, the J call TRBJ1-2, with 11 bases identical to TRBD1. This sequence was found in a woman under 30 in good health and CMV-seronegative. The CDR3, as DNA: TGTGCCAGCAGCCCCCAGGGACAGGGGGTGAGTGGCTACACCTTC. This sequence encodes CASSPQGQGVSGYTF.